These 20 T cell receptor beta chains were sequenced from one sample in a study of technical replicates of blood from a handful of donors. TCRdb's copy holds only in-frame clones and misses some; the assay was immunoSEQ multiplex PCR. Of about 81,000 clones listed, roughly 92% are singletons. The sample consisted of T cells isolated from PBMCs. The receptors come from a human donor in good health.

The chain combines TRBV7-8 with TRBJ2-1; TRBD2 agrees at 8 bases. The CDR3 is 18 amino acids. V trimming: 2 bases; J trimming: 1 base; junction bases outside the gene matches: 10. The germline V gene has CDR1 SGHVS and CDR2 FQNEAQ. The CDR3 bases are TGTGCCAGCAGCTTACACTTTGAGCGGGAGTTTTCCTACAATGAGCAGTTCTTC. Amino acid sequence: CASSLHFEREFSYNEQFF. Full variable domain (missing parts from reference TRBV7-8 and TRBJ2-1): GAGVSQSPRYKVAKRGQDVALRCDPISGHVSLFWYQQALGQGPEFLTYFQNEAQLDKSGLPSDRFFAERPEGSVSTLKIQRTQQEDSAVYLCASSLHFEREFSYNEQFFGPGTRLTVL.

The chain uses TRBV14 and TRBJ2-7; TRBD1 matches at 10 bases. Per the germline V gene, CDR1 is SGHDN and CDR2 is FVKESK. The junction had 5 bases not matched to a gene; V was cut back by 3 bases and J by 6 bases. The CDR3 covers 14 residues. The CDR3 coding sequence is TGTGCCAGCAGCCATGGACAGGGGGTCATCGAGCAGTACTTC. Protein product: CASSHGQGVIEQYF. Drawing the rest from reference TRBV14 and TRBJ2-7, the complete variable domain is EAGVTQFPSHSVIEKGQTVTLRCDPISGHDNLYWYRRVMGKEIKFLLHFVKESKQDESGMPNNRFLAERTGGTYSTLKVQPAELEDSGVYFCASSHGQGVIEQYFGPGTRLTVT.

This clone has only one observation. The rearrangement uses TRBV27 and TRBJ1-2; maybe TRBD1 (5 bases). The CDR3 is made up of 14 amino acids. V dropped 11 bases and J dropped 4 bases, with 20 bases sitting between them. Germline CDR1 is MNHEY and CDR2 is SMNVEV (reference sequence). Here the CDR3 reads CASKLGGGSYGYTF. The CDR3 nucleotides are TGTGCCTCCAAACTGGGGGGGGGAAGCTATGGCTACACCTTC.

This clone was counted only a few times. The chain couples TRBV4-2 to TRBJ1-2; TRBD1 agrees at 12 bases. The CDR3 totals 17 residues. The germline V gene has CDR1 LGHNA and CDR2 YNFKEQ. V was clipped by 5 bases and J by 6 bases; unmatched bases: 13. The CDR3 region has the DNA TGTGCCAGCAGCTCTTACGGGACAGGGGGCGGCGCGAATGGCTACACCTTC. Residues: CASSSYGTGGGANGYTF.

V gene TRBV10-3 combines with J gene TRBJ2-1; D is undetermined. V was shortened by 8 bases and J by 8 bases, with 13 bases between the two germline ends. This CDR3 comprises 12 residues. CDR1 and CDR2 from the germline V gene are ENHRY and SYGVKD. Here the CDR3 reads CAISTTSDEQFF. DNA for the CDR3: TGTGCCATCTCAACGACGAGCGATGAGCAGTTCTTC.

This chain's CDR3 is CASTKEARQDAFF. CDR3 in DNA: TGTGCCAGCACCAAGGAGGCGAGGCAAGATGCTTTCTTT. The V call is TRBV2, the J call TRBJ1-1; D not resolved. The germline V and J ends were trimmed by 7 bases and 11 bases, with 20 bases remaining between them. Germline V gives CDR1 SNHLY, CDR2 FYNNEI. The CDR3 totals 13 residues. The variable domain in full, completed from reference TRBV2 and TRBJ1-1, reads EPEVTQTPSHQVTQMGQEVILRCVPISNHLYFYWYRQILGQKVEFLVSFYNNEISEKSEIFDDQFSVERPDGSNFTLKIRSTKLEDSAMYFCASTKEARQDAFFGQGTRLTVV.

This clone has more than one count but fewer than ten. The V and J genes are TRBV5-4 and TRBJ1-6, with 7 bases that match TRBD1. The J segment lost 7 bases and the V segment lost 5 bases, leaving 6 bases of the junction unmatched. CDR1 and CDR2 from the germline V gene are SGHNT and YYREEE (reference sequence). The CDR3 is 14 amino acids. The DNA for the CDR3 is TGTGCCAGCAGTTCGGACAGGTCCAATTCACCCCTCCACTTT. Its protein product is CASSSDRSNSPLHF.

The genes are TRBV5-4 and TRBJ2-7, with D perhaps matching TRBD2 (6 bases). From germline, CDR1 is SGHNT and CDR2 YYREEE (reference sequence). CDR3 length: 14 amino acids. V lost 3 bases, J lost 3 bases, and 13 bases lay in between. This chain's CDR3 is CASSSPGSIYEQYF. The DNA of the CDR3 is TGTGCCAGCAGCTCGCCCGGGAGTATCTACGAGCAGTACTTC.

V and J are TRBV4-1 and TRBJ2-5; D may be TRBD1 (5 bases). The CDR3 sequence is 13 residues long. The V gene lost 1 base and the J gene lost 4 bases, with 7 bases spanning the gap. Germline V gives CDR1 MGHRA, CDR2 YSYEKL. Written as DNA, the CDR3 is TGCGCCAGCAGCCAAGGACAGTTAGAGACCCAGTACTTC. Translating it yields CASSQGQLETQYF.

The V gene is TRBV20-1, the J gene TRBJ2-7; TRBD2 matches at 8 bases. The CDR3 consists of 11 residues. V was clipped by 7 bases and J by 3 bases; unmatched bases: 2. Germline values: CDR1 DFQATT, CDR2 SNEGSKA (reference sequence). CDR3 sequence (DNA): TGCAGTGTCCTAGCGGGCTACGAGCAGTACTTC. Translating it yields CSVLAGYEQYF.

This rearrangement joins TRBV13 to TRBJ2-7; D is unresolved. V dropped 6 bases and J dropped 4 bases, with 19 bases sitting between them. The CDR3 consists of 15 residues. CDR1 PRHDT and CDR2 FYEKMQ come from the germline V gene (reference sequence). The CDR3 protein is CASRATALGLYEQYF. CDR3 DNA: TGTGCCAGCAGAGCCACGGCCTTGGGCCTTTACGAGCAGTACTTC.

As concerns this clone: Other DNA sequences in the same sample also yield this CDR3. V gene TRBV7-9 combines with J gene TRBJ1-1; D perhaps matches TRBD1 (5 bases). Trimming cost V 5 bases and J 1 base, with 8 bases left between them. Germline-derived CDR1 and CDR2 are SEHNR and FQNEAQ (reference sequence). The CDR3 loop spans 13 amino acids. CDR3 DNA: TGTGCCAGCAGCCTCACAGGGAACACTGAAGCTTTCTTT. Translated, it gives CASSLTGNTEAFF.

This chain links TRBV7-9 with TRBJ2-3, with 8 bases identical to TRBD2. Germline CDR1 is SEHNR and CDR2 is FQNEAQ (reference sequence). J gave up 0 bases and V 5 bases, and 16 bases lay outside the gene matches. The CDR3 is 19 residues long. The CDR3 loop reads CASSPWLLNLAGSTDTQYF. The CDR3 bases are TGTGCCAGCAGCCCCTGGCTGCTCAATCTAGCGGGTAGCACAGATACGCAGTATTTT.

The CDR3 DNA follows: TGTGCCAGCAGTGACGCGGGAGCCATCTACGAGCAGTACTTC. It specifies CASSDAGAIYEQYF. The rearrangement links TRBV2 to TRBJ2-7; 7 positions agree with TRBD2. The CDR3 runs 14 residues. Unmatched junction bases numbered 5, after V lost 3 bases and J lost 3 bases. The germline gives CDR1 SNHLY, CDR2 FYNNEI. Based on the CDR3 plus reference TRBV2 and TRBJ2-7, the full variable domain is EPEVTQTPSHQVTQMGQEVILRCVPISNHLYFYWYRQILGQKVEFLVSFYNNEISEKSEIFDDQFSVERPDGSNFTLKIRSTKLEDSAMYFCASSDAGAIYEQYFGPGTRLTVT.

The chain couples TRBV4-1 to TRBJ2-7; TRBD1 matches 11 bases. This CDR3 region has 15 residues. Germline V gives CDR1 MGHRA, CDR2 YSYEKL. Trimming took 0 bases from V and 3 from J; bases not matched to a gene: 1. The CDR3 protein is CASSQEGTGGYEQYF. CDR3 DNA sequence: TGCGCCAGCAGCCAAGAAGGGACAGGGGGCTACGAGCAGTACTTC.

The chain uses TRBV10-3 and TRBJ2-2; possible D gene TRBD1, 5 bases. V was cut by 3 bases and J by 1 base, with 12 bases left in between. In germline, CDR1 is ENHRY, CDR2 SYGVKD. The CDR3 sequence is 16 residues long. The DNA for the CDR3 is TGTGCCATCAGTGAATGGCCGACAGAGAACACCGGGGAGCTGTTTTTT. Its translation: CAISEWPTENTGELFF.

The V and J genes are TRBV18 and TRBJ2-3; D may be TRBD1 (5 bases). Per the germline V gene, CDR1 is KGHSH and CDR2 is LQKENI. The CDR3 length is 12 residues. V dropped 5 bases and J dropped 4 bases, with 7 bases sitting between them. The CDR3 here is CASSWGADTQYF. The DNA of the CDR3 is TGTGCCAGCTCATGGGGCGCAGATACGCAGTATTTT.

The chain carries TRBV2 and TRBJ2-2, with 7 bases identical to TRBD2. Germline V gene data show CDR1 as SNHLY and CDR2 as FYNNEI. The CDR3 is 15 residues long. Germline trimming cut 7 bases from V and 12 bases from J; bases unmatched to any gene: 17. DNA for the CDR3: TGTGCCAGCACCGACCCCCGGGAGGCCCAAAACAAGCTGTTTTTT. It yields the protein CASTDPREAQNKLFF.

The rearrangement joins TRBV30 to TRBJ1-2; D unresolved. The V end lost 0 bases, the J end lost 2 bases, and 16 bases lay between the germline ends. The CDR3 runs 16 residues. CDR1 is GTSNPN and CDR2 is SVGIG in the germline V gene (reference sequence). CDR3 bases: TGTGCCTGGAGTGTATCTCGGAGGCAGATGAACTATGGCTACACCTTC. It yields the protein CAWSVSRRQMNYGYTF.

This chain links TRBV28 with TRBJ2-7; D remains unclear. Germline lookup yields CDR1 MDHEN and CDR2 SYDVKM. The CDR3 totals 13 residues. The V end was cut by 6 bases, the J end by 3 bases, with 12 bases between. CDR3 region: CASSTVPLYEQYF. The CDR3 nucleotides read TGTGCCAGCAGCACGGTCCCCCTCTACGAGCAGTACTTC.